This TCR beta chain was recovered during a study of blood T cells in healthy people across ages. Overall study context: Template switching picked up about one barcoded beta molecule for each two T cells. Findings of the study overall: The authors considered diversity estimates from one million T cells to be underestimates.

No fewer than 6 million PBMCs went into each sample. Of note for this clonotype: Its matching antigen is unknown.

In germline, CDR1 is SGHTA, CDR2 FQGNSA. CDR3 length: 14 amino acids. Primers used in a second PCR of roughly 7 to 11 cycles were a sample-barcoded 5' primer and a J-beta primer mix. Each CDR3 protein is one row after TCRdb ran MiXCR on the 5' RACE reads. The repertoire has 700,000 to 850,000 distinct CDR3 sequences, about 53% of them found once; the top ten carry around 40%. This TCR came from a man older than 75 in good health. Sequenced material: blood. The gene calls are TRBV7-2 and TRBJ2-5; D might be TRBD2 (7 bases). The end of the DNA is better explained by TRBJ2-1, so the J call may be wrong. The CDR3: CASSQEGGQETQFF. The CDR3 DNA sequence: TGTGCCAGCAGCCAGGAGGGGGGGCAAGAGACCCAGTTCTTC.